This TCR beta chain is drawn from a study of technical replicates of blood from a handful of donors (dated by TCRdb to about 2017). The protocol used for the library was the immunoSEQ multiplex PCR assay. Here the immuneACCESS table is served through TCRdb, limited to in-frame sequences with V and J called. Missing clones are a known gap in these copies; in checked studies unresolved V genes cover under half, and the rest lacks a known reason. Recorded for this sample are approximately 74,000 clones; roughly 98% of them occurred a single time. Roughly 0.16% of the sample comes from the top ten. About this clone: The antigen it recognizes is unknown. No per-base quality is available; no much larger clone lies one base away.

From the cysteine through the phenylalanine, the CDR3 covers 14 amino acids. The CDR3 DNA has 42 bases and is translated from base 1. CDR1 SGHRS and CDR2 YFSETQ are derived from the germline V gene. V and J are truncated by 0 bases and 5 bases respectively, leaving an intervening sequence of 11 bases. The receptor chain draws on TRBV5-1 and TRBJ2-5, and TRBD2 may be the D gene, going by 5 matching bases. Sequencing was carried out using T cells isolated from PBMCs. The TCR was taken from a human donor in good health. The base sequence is TGCGCCAGCAGCTTGGCGGCTAGCAGGGAGACCCAGTACTTC. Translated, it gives CASSLAASRETQYF. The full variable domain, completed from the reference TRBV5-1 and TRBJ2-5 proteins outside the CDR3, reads KAGVTQTPRYLIKTRGQQVTLSCSPISGHRSVSWYQQTPGQGLQFLFEYFSETQRNKGNFPGRFSGRQFSNSRSEMNVSTLELGDSALYLCASSLAASRETQYFGPGTRLLVL.